This T cell receptor beta chain was retrieved from a study of blood T cell repertoires in COVID-19. CDR3 length equals 15 residues. CDR1 is ENHRY and CDR2 is SYGVKD in the germline V gene. V lost 4 bases and J lost 4, with 17 bases in between. The data were produced by immunoSEQ multiplex PCR, yet TCRdb's version contains in-frame clones alone and is incomplete. The table includes some 69,000 clones, roughly nine tenths detected once. The V gene is TRBV10-3, the J gene TRBJ2-7; TRBD1 might be the D (6 bases). The TCR comes from a woman aged 45 to 65 with active COVID-19. Sequenced input: peripheral blood. The CDR3 region is CAISGGPRRNYEQYF. As DNA, the CDR3 is TGTGCCATCAGTGGGGGGCCCCGAAGAAATTACGAGCAGTACTTC.